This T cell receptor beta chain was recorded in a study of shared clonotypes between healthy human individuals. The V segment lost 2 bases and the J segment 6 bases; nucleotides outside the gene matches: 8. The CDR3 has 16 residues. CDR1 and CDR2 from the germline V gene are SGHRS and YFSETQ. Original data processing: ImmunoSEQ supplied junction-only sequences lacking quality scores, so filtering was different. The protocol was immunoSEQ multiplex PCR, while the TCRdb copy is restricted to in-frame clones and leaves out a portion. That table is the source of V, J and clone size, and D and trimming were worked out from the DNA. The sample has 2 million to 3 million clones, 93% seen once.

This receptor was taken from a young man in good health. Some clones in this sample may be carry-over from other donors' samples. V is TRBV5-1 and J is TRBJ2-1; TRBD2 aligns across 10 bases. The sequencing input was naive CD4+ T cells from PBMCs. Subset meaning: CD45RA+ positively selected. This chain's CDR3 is CASSLSGTSVLNEQFF. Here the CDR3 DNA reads TGCGCCAGCAGCTTATCCGGGACTAGCGTCCTCAATGAGCAGTTCTTC.